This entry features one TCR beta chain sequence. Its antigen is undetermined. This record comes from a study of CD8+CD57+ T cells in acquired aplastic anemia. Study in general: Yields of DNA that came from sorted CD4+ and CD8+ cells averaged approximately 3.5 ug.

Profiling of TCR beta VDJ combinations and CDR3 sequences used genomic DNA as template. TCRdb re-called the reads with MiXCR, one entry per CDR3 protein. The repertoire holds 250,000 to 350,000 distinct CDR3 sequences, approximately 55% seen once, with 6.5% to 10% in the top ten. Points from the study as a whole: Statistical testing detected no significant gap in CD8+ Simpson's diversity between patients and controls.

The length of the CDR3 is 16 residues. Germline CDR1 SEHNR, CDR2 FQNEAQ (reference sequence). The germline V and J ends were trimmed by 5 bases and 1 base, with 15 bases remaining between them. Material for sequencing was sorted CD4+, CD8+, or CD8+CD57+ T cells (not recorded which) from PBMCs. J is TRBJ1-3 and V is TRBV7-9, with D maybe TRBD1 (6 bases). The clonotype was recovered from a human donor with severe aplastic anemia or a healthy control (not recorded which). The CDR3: CASSVRARGSGNTIYF. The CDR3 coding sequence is TGTGCCAGCAGCGTAAGAGCCAGGGGATCTGGAAACACCATATATTTT.